The TCR beta chain described here comes from a study of blood T cells in healthy people across ages. This CDR3 has 12 amino acids. In germline, CDR1 is MNHNS, CDR2 SASEGT. The V and J ends lost 2 bases and 4 bases respectively, with 5 bases between them. Only a few counts were recorded for this clonotype. Its specificity is unknown. The donors, healthy Caucasians from Russia, were aged 6 to 90. PBMCs numbering at least 6.5 million were isolated per sample. Primed by a sample-barcoded 5' primer and a J-beta primer mix, a second PCR proceeded for roughly 7 to 12 cycles. Each cDNA molecule was tagged by a template-switch adaptor that had 12 random nucleotides. TCRdb passed the 5' RACE reads through MiXCR, listing each CDR3 protein once. Altogether 1.5 million to 2 million distinct CDR3 sequences are present, around half being singletons, with the ten largest covering roughly 2%. General study results and limits: Greater diversity and more naive CD4+ cells were seen in long-lived donors than in aged donors.

V is TRBV6-1 and J is TRBJ1-2; D uncertain. Sequencing input: blood. The origin of this receptor is a woman in her thirties or forties in good health. The CDR3 region has the DNA TGTGCCAGCAGTGAACGTCTCTATGGCTACACCTTC. This translates into CASSERLYGYTF.